A single sample is the source of the 3 T cell receptor beta chains below, sequenced in a study of blood T cell repertoires in COVID-19. Here immunoSEQ multiplex PCR was the method, and the copy in TCRdb shows in-frame clones only, minus some. The repertoire has 150,000 to 200,000 clones, around 85% of them found once; the top ten carry about 5%. The material sequenced was peripheral blood. The receptor source for this set is a human donor in a cohort sampled during active COVID-19.

The chain combines TRBV7-8 with TRBJ2-3, with a weak D call TRBD2 (8 bases). CDR1 and CDR2 (germline): SGHVS, FQNEAQ. The CDR3 is 14 amino acids. V was cut by 4 bases and J by 4 bases, with 12 bases left in between. The CDR3 spells CASSSGRGPDTQYF. CDR3 nucleotide sequence: TGTGCCAGCAGCTCCGGGAGGGGGCCAGATACGCAGTATTTT.

CDR3: CASSYPQTSGGPTYEQYF. The DNA for the CDR3 is TGTGCCAGCAGTTACCCCCAGACTAGCGGGGGGCCGACCTACGAGCAGTACTTC. V is TRBV6-2 or TRBV6-3 and J is TRBJ2-7; 13 bases agree with TRBD2. Germline CDR1 and CDR2: MNHEY and SVGEGT. V lost 2 bases and J lost 2; bases outside the gene matches: 9. CDR3 length: 18 residues.

By share, this clone ranks as medium-sized (0.01 to 0.1%). J is TRBJ2-3 and V is TRBV9; 7 nucleotides match TRBD1. Trimming at V came to 3 bases and at J to 2 bases, leaving 6 bases not matched to a gene. Germline CDR1 and CDR2: SGDLS and YYNGEE. The CDR3 is 15 residues long. This CDR3 is CASSDRDSATDTQYF. As DNA, the CDR3 is TGTGCCAGCAGCGACCGGGACAGCGCCACAGATACGCAGTATTTT.